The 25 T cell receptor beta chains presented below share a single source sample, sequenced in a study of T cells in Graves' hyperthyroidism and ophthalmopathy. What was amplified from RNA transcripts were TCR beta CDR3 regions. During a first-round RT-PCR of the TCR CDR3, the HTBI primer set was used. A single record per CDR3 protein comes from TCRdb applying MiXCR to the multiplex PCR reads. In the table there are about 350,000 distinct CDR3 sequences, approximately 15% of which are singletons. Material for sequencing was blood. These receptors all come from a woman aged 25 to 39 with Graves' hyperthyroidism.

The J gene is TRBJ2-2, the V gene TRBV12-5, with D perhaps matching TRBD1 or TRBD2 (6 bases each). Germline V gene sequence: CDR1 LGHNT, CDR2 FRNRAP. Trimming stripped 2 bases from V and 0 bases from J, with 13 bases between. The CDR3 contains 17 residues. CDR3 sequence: CASGLYGGASNTGELFF. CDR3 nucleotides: TGTGCTAGTGGTTTGTACGGGGGCGCGTCGAACACCGGGGAGCTGTTTTTT.

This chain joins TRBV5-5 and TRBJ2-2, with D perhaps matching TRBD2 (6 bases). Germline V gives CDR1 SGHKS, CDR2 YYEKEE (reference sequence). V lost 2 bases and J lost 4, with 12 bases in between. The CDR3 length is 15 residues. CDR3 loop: CASSFGGESTGELFF. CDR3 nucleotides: TGTGCCAGCAGCTTCGGGGGAGAATCCACCGGGGAGCTGTTTTTT.

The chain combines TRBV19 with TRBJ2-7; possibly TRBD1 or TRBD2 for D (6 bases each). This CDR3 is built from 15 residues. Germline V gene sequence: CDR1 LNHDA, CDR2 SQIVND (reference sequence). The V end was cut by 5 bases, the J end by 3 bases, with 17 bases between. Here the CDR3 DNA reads TGTGCCAGTAGTCTAGTCGGGGGCGCCCACTACGAGCAGTACTTC. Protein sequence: CASSLVGGAHYEQYF.

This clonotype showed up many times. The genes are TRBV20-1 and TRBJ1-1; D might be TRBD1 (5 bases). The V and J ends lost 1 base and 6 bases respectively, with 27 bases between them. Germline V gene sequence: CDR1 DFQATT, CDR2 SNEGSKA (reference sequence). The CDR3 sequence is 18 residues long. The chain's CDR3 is CSARGPGGNRAKLAEAFF. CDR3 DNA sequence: TGCAGTGCTAGAGGTCCGGGGGGGAATCGGGCAAAATTGGCTGAAGCTTTCTTT.

CDR3 DNA: TGTGCCAGCAGTTCCCCAGGGGGAGTGTACTTC. It specifies CASSSPGGVYF. The V call is TRBV6-9, the J call TRBJ2-5; 7 bases match TRBD1. This CDR3 region has 11 residues. Germline CDR1 and CDR2: MNHGY and SVAAGI. Germline trimming cut 4 bases from V and 13 bases from J; bases unmatched to any gene: 6.

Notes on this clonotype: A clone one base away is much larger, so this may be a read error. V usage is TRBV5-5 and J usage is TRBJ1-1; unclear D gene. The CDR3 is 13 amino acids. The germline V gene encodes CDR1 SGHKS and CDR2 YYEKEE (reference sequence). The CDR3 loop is CVSSSGTLSEAFF. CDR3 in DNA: TGTGTCAGCAGCTCCGGCACGCTTTCTGAAGCTTTCTTT.

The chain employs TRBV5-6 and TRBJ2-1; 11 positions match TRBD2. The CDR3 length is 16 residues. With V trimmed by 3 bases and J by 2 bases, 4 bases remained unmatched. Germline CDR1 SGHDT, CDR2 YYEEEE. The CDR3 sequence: CASSWKTSGAYNEQFF. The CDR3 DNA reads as TGTGCCAGCAGCTGGAAGACTAGCGGGGCCTACAATGAGCAGTTCTTC.

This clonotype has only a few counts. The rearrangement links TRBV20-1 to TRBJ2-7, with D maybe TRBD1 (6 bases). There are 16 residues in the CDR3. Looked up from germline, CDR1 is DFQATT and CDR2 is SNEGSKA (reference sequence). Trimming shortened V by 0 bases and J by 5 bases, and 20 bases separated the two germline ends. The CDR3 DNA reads TGCAGTGCTAGAGATTACTTTCGGCAGGGGTCCCACGAGCAGTACTTC. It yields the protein CSARDYFRQGSHEQYF.

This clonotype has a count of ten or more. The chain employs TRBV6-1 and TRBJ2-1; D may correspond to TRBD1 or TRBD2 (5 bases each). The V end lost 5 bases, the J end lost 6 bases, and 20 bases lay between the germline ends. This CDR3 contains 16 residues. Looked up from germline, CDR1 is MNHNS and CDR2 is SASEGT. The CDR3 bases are TGTGCCAGCAGTTCACCCCGGAGGCAGGGCCGCAATGAGCAGTTCTTC. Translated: CASSSPRRQGRNEQFF.

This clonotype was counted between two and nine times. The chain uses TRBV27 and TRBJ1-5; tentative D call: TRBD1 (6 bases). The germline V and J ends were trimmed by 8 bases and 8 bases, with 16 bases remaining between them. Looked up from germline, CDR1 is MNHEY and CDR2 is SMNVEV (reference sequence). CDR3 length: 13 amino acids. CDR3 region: CASWRGDLEPQHF. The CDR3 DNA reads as TGTGCCAGCTGGAGGGGGGATTTGGAGCCCCAGCATTTT.

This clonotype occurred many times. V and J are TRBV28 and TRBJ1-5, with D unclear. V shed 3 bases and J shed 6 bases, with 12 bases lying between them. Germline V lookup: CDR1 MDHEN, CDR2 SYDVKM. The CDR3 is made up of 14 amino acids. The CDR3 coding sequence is TGTGCCAGCAGTTTTCGCGGGGAGGGTCAGCCCCAGCATTTT. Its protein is CASSFRGEGQPQHF.

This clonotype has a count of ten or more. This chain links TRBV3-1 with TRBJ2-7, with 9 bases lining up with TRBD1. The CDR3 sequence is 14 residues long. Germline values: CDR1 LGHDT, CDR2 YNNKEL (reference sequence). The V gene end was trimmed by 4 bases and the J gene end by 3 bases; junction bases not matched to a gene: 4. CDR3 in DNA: TGTGCCAGCAGCCCGTGGGACAGGGACTACGAGCAGTACTTC. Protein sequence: CASSPWDRDYEQYF.

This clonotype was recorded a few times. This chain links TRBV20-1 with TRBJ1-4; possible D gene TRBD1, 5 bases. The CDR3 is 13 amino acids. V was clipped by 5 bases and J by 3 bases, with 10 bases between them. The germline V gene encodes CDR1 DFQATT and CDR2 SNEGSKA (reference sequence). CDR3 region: CSARGTPNEKLFF. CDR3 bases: TGCAGTGCTCGGGGGACTCCTAATGAAAAACTGTTTTTT.

The CDR3 is CASSLGEAGGPADTQYF. The CDR3 DNA follows: TGTGCCAGCAGCTTAGGGGAGGCGGGAGGACCCGCAGATACGCAGTATTTT. The V and J genes are TRBV7-9 and TRBJ2-3, with 8 nucleotides matching TRBD2. The germline V gene has CDR1 SEHNR and CDR2 FQNEAQ (reference sequence). Losses at the gene ends were 1 base for V and 4 bases for J; bases not matched to a gene: 10. This CDR3 has 17 residues.

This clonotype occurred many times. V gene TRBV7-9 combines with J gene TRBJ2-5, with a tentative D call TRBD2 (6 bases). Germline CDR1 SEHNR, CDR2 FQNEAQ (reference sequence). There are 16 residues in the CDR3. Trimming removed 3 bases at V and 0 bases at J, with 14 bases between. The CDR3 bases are TGTGCCAGCAGCTTTGGTATAGCGGCTTACCAAGAGACCCAGTACTTC. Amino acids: CASSFGIAAYQETQYF.

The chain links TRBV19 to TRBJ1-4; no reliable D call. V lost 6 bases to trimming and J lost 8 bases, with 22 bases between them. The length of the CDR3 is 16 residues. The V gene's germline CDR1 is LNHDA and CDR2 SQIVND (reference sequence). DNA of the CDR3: TGTGCCAGTAGGCCACCCCGGACGGTCCTCGGAGAAAAACTGTTTTTT. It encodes CASRPPRTVLGEKLFF.

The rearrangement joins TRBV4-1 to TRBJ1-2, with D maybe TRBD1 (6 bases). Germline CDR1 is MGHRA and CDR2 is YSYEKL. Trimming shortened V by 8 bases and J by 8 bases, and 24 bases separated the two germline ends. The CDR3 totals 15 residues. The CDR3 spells CASRTVKREGEGYTF. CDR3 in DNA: TGCGCCAGCCGGACAGTGAAACGCGAAGGTGAGGGCTACACCTTC.

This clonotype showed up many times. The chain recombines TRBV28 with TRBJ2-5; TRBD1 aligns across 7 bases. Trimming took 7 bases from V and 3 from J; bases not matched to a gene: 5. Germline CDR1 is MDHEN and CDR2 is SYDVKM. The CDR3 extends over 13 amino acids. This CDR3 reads CASTRGTEETQYF. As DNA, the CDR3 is TGTGCCAGCACCCGAGGGACAGAAGAGACCCAGTACTTC.

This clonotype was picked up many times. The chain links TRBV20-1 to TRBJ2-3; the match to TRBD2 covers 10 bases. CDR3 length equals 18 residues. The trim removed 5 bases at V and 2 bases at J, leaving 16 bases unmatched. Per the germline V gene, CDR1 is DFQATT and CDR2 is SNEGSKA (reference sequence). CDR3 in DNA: TGCAGTGCTTTAGCAATAGCGGGGGGCTCCCTCCTCACAGATACGCAGTATTTT. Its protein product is CSALAIAGGSLLTDTQYF.

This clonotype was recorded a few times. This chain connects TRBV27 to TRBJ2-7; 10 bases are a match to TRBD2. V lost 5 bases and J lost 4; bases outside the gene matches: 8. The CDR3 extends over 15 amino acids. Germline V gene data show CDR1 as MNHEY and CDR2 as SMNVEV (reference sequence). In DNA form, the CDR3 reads TGTGCCAGCAGTACTGGACTAGCGGAAAGTTACGAGCAGTACTTC. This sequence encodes CASSTGLAESYEQYF.

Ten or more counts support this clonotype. The CDR3 sequence is CASSGDRVDPNTGELFF. The CDR3 nucleotides read TGTGCCAGCAGCGGCGACAGGGTGGACCCAAACACCGGGGAGCTGTTTTTT. The rearrangement uses TRBV2 and TRBJ2-2, with 7 bases identical to TRBD1. The CDR3 totals 17 residues. CDR1 and CDR2 (germline): SNHLY, FYNNEI. V lost 6 bases and J lost 2; bases outside the gene matches: 12.

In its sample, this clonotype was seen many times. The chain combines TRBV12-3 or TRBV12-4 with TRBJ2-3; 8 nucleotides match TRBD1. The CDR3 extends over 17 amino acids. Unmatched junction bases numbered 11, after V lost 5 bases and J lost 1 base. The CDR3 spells CASSPDRTTGGTDTQYF. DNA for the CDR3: TGTGCCAGCAGTCCAGATAGAACGACAGGGGGCACAGATACGCAGTATTTT.

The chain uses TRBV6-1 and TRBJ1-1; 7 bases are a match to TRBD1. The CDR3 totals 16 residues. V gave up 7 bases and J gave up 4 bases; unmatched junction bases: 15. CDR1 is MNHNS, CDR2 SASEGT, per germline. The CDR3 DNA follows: TGTGCCAGCACGCCCCAGGGCAGGGGGAGTAGCACTGAAGCTTTCTTT. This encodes CASTPQGRGSSTEAFF.

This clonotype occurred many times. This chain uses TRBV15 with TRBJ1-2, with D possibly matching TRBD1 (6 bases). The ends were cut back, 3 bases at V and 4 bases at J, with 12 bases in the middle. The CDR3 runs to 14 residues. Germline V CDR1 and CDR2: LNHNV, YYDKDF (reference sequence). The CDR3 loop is CATSSEQGVYGYTF. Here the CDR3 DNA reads TGTGCCACCAGCAGTGAACAGGGAGTCTATGGCTACACCTTC.

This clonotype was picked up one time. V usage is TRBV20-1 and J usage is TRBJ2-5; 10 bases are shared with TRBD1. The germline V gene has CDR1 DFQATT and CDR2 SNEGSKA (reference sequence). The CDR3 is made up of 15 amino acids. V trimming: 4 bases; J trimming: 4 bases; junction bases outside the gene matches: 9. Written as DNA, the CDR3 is TGCAGTGCTACCGCGACAGGGGGCGGCGGAGAGACCCAGTACTTC. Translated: CSATATGGGGETQYF.